The 27 T cell receptor beta chains below all came from one sample that was sequenced in a study of CD8+ T cells in alopecia areata. Treatment denoted: oral pan-JAK inhibitor, 5-10 mg twice daily. After isolation, RNA underwent reverse transcription to generate cDNA as the sequencing template. The protocol was immunoSEQ multiplex PCR, while the TCRdb copy is restricted to in-frame clones and leaves out a portion. The sample shows roughly 170,000 clones, roughly 53% of them seen only once. The material was CD8+ T cells sorted from blood, obtained at week 24, from a patient treated with tofacitinib. The origin of the receptors is a human donor with alopecia areata.

This chain links TRBV29-1 with TRBJ2-5, with unresolved D. The CDR3 consists of 14 residues. V was pared by 0 bases and J by 5 bases, with 13 bases between. From germline, CDR1 is SQVTM and CDR2 ANQGSEA. CDR3 bases: TGCAGCGTTGAAGATGCGGCAAAGGTTGAGACCCAGTACTTC. Amino acid sequence: CSVEDAAKVETQYF.

The V call is TRBV29-1, the J call TRBJ2-7, with D perhaps TRBD1 (6 bases). Trimming stripped 6 bases from V and 4 bases from J, with 19 bases between. Germline CDR1 and CDR2: SQVTM and ANQGSEA. This CDR3 comprises 14 residues. CDR3 amino acids: CSVGKGERRYEQYF. The CDR3 DNA follows: TGCAGCGTCGGTAAGGGGGAGCGTCGGTACGAGCAGTACTTC.

The CDR3 loop reads CASSVEGGTDTQYF. The DNA of the CDR3 is TGTGCCAGCAGCGTAGAAGGGGGGACAGATACGCAGTATTTT. The V and J genes are TRBV9 and TRBJ2-3; either TRBD1 or TRBD2 may fit D (6 bases each). Deletions cut 0 bases from V and 3 bases from J, with 8 bases between. This CDR3 spans 14 amino acids. Germline CDR1 SGDLS, CDR2 YYNGEE.

The CDR3 DNA sequence: TGCGCCAGCAGCCAACTAGCGGGGGGGGGCGATGAGCAGTTCTTC. Translation gives CASSQLAGGGDEQFF. This chain uses TRBV4-1 with TRBJ2-1; TRBD2 matches 12 bases. CDR1 and CDR2 from the germline V gene are MGHRA and YSYEKL. J gave up 8 bases and V 2 bases, and 4 bases lay outside the gene matches. The CDR3 is made up of 15 amino acids.

The V call is TRBV29-1, the J call TRBJ1-2; 7 nucleotides align to TRBD1. In germline, CDR1 is SQVTM, CDR2 ANQGSEA. The CDR3 loop spans 12 amino acids. Unmatched junction bases numbered 5, after V lost 2 bases and J lost 8 bases. The chain's CDR3 is CSVETGVIGYTF. The CDR3 nucleotides are TGCAGCGTTGAAACAGGGGTGATCGGCTACACCTTC.

CDR3 sequence (DNA): TGTGCCTGGAGCCGTACAGGGGGCGGCTATGGCTACACCTTC. As protein: CAWSRTGGGYGYTF. This sequence joins TRBV30 and TRBJ1-2; 9 bases are a match to TRBD1. The CDR3 has 14 residues. J was trimmed by 4 bases and V by 3 bases; bases with no gene match: 6. Germline V CDR1 and CDR2: GTSNPN, SVGIG (reference sequence).

The J gene is TRBJ2-3, the V gene TRBV4-2, with 10 bases matching TRBD2. CDR1 LGHNA and CDR2 YNFKEQ come from the germline V gene. The V segment lost 4 bases and the J segment 7 bases; nucleotides outside the gene matches: 8. CDR3 length: 15 residues. DNA of the CDR3: TGTGCCAGCAGCCCCCCACCGGGACTAGCGTATACGCAGTATTTT. Encoded protein: CASSPPPGLAYTQYF.

This clone was detected only a few times. V and J are TRBV6-4 and TRBJ2-1; perhaps TRBD2 as D (5 bases). The germline gives CDR1 MRHNA, CDR2 SNTAGT. The V end was cut by 3 bases, the J end by 8 bases, with 17 bases between. This CDR3 region has 15 residues. CDR3 coding DNA: TGTGCCAGCAGTGAGTTCGGGGAGTTTTTCGATGAGCAGTTCTTC. The encoded protein is CASSEFGEFFDEQFF.

This chain joins TRBV27 and TRBJ1-1; D is perhaps TRBD1 (6 bases). V was cut by 6 bases and J by 1 base, with 9 bases left in between. Germline V gives CDR1 MNHEY, CDR2 SMNVEV (reference sequence). CDR3 length equals 13 residues. The chain's CDR3 is CASSSGANTEAFF. The DNA for the CDR3 is TGTGCCAGCAGCTCGGGGGCGAACACTGAAGCTTTCTTT.

The chain is built from TRBV7-9 and TRBJ2-5, with 9 bases identical to TRBD1. Germline CDR1 SEHNR, CDR2 FQNEAQ (reference sequence). The CDR3 is 15 amino acids. V lost 4 bases, J lost 1 base, and 4 bases stayed unmatched. DNA for the CDR3: TGTGCCAGCAGCTCTCCGACAGGGGGCCAAGAGACCCAGTACTTC. Its translation: CASSSPTGGQETQYF.

This chain joins TRBV2 and TRBJ1-1; tentatively, D is TRBD1 (6 bases). Germline assignment: CDR1 SNHLY and CDR2 FYNNEI. The CDR3 has 13 residues. Trimming removed 6 bases at V and 4 bases at J, with 12 bases between. CDR3 nucleotide sequence: TGTGCCAGCAGGCGGGGGCTGAGCACTGAAGCTTTCTTT. Translated, it gives CASRRGLSTEAFF.

The V gene is TRBV9, the J gene TRBJ1-2, with D possibly TRBD1 on 5 matching bases. The V gene lost 3 bases and the J gene lost 9 bases, with 12 bases spanning the gap. Per germline, CDR1 SGDLS and CDR2 YYNGEE. This CDR3 has 12 amino acids. The CDR3 protein is CASSETAGSYTF. The CDR3 DNA reads TGTGCCAGCAGCGAGACAGCGGGAAGCTACACCTTC.

In its sample, this clone was seen a few times. The sample carries other DNA sequences with the same CDR3. The rearrangement uses TRBV7-9 and TRBJ2-2; D unclear. V was trimmed by 1 base and J by 4 bases, leaving 1 base between them. Per the germline V gene, CDR1 is SEHNR and CDR2 is FQNEAQ (reference sequence). The CDR3 runs to 12 residues. For the CDR3, the DNA is TGTGCCAGCAGCTTAGGCACCGGGGAGCTGTTTTTT. It translates to CASSLGTGELFF.

This rearrangement joins TRBV4-1 to TRBJ2-3; the match to TRBD2 covers 9 bases. The V gene end was trimmed by 0 bases and the J gene end by 6 bases; junction bases not matched to a gene: 13. The CDR3 loop spans 18 amino acids. The germline V gene encodes CDR1 MGHRA and CDR2 YSYEKL. In DNA form, the CDR3 reads TGCGCCAGCAGCCAAGATAGGATGGGACTAGCTAAACAGGATACGCAGTATTTT. It specifies CASSQDRMGLAKQDTQYF.

This CDR3 reads CARRAPLAGGLYEQYF. In DNA form, the CDR3 reads TGTGCCAGGAGAGCCCCACTAGCGGGGGGGCTCTACGAGCAGTACTTC. The V gene is TRBV2, the J gene TRBJ2-7; 13 bases match TRBD2. The trim removed 9 bases at V and 3 bases at J, leaving 11 bases unmatched. The CDR3 runs 16 residues. The germline CDR1 and CDR2 sequences are SNHLY and FYNNEI.

The rearrangement joins TRBV4-2 to TRBJ1-1; D not resolved. CDR3 length equals 14 residues. The V end lost 1 base, the J end lost 8 bases, and 14 bases lay between the germline ends. Per germline, CDR1 LGHNA and CDR2 YNFKEQ. Here the CDR3 reads CASSQGVIGREAFF. The CDR3 DNA reads TGTGCCAGCAGCCAAGGAGTTATTGGCAGGGAAGCTTTCTTT.

The rearrangement links TRBV13 to TRBJ2-1; D call uncertain. The germline V gene encodes CDR1 PRHDT and CDR2 FYEKMQ (reference sequence). Trimming removed 3 bases from V and 7 bases from J, with 7 bases in between. CDR3 size: 12 residues. The CDR3 reads CASSLTGNEQFF. The CDR3 nucleotides are TGTGCCAGCAGCTTGACCGGGAATGAGCAGTTCTTC.

This chain joins TRBV15 and TRBJ1-5; a possible D gene is TRBD1 (5 bases). The CDR3 runs 15 residues. V lost 1 base to trimming and J lost 2 bases, with 9 bases between them. CDR1 is LNHNV, CDR2 YYDKDF, per germline (reference sequence). The CDR3: CATSRVQGGNQPQHF. The CDR3 DNA reads TGTGCCACCAGCAGAGTTCAGGGTGGCAATCAGCCCCAGCATTTT.

This chain joins TRBV6-1 and TRBJ1-2; possibly TRBD1 for D (6 bases). The germline CDR1 and CDR2 sequences are MNHNS and SASEGT. Trimming removed 2 bases at V and 3 bases at J, with 13 bases between. This CDR3 is built from 15 residues. The DNA of the CDR3 is TGTGCCAGCAGTGAATGGAACAGGGCAGACTATGGCTACACCTTC. It encodes CASSEWNRADYGYTF.

V usage is TRBV6-5 and J usage is TRBJ1-5; D is ambiguous. Trimming took 0 bases from V and 11 from J, leaving 14 bases between them. The germline V gene encodes CDR1 MNHEY and CDR2 SVGAGI. The length of the CDR3 is 14 residues. The CDR3 nucleotides are TGTGCCAGCAGTTACTCACCTAGTGGGTCGGCCCAGCATTTT. This translates into CASSYSPSGSAQHF.

The rearrangement uses TRBV4-2 and TRBJ1-2, with D uncertain. This CDR3 comprises 14 residues. The germline gives CDR1 LGHNA, CDR2 YNFKEQ. Trimming removed 2 bases at V and 7 bases at J, with 14 bases between. DNA of the CDR3: TGTGCCAGCAGCCAACTTTTCTTGGGCACTGGCTACACCTTC. It translates to CASSQLFLGTGYTF.

This chain connects TRBV6-5 to TRBJ2-5, with D tentatively TRBD2 (6 bases). Trimming left V 7 bases short and J 2 bases short, with 11 bases between. The CDR3 sequence is 13 residues long. Looked up from germline, CDR1 is MNHEY and CDR2 is SVGAGI. CDR3 region: CASTGTAQETQYF. DNA for the CDR3: TGTGCCAGCACTGGGACTGCACAAGAGACCCAGTACTTC.

V usage is TRBV19 and J usage is TRBJ2-1; TRBD2 matches 12 bases. CDR3 length: 15 amino acids. J gave up 7 bases and V 5 bases, and 6 bases lay outside the gene matches. In germline, CDR1 is LNHDA, CDR2 SQIVND (reference sequence). The CDR3 DNA sequence: TGTGCCAGTAGTTACATTCTAGCGGGGGGGAATGAGCAGTTCTTC. Its protein product is CASSYILAGGNEQFF.

The chain links TRBV4-2 to TRBJ2-3; TRBD2 agrees at 8 bases. Unmatched junction bases numbered 12, after V lost 4 bases and J lost 0 bases. Germline V gene sequence: CDR1 LGHNA, CDR2 YNFKEQ. This CDR3 comprises 18 residues. As DNA, the CDR3 is TGTGCCAGCAGCCGGCGGGGGGTAGAACTCACTAGCACAGATACGCAGTATTTT. This sequence encodes CASSRRGVELTSTDTQYF.

J is TRBJ2-5 and V is TRBV7-9; 8 bases line up with TRBD1. V was pared by 5 bases and J by 1 base, with 6 bases of the junction left unmatched. There are 15 residues in the CDR3. CDR1 is SEHNR, CDR2 FQNEAQ, per germline (reference sequence). The CDR3 DNA is TGTGCCAGCAGCACCCGGACAGGGTCCCAAGAGACCCAGTACTTC. Translated: CASSTRTGSQETQYF.

The V gene is TRBV6-5, the J gene TRBJ2-2, with TRBD2 as a possible D gene (6 bases). Trimming pared 0 bases from V and 4 bases from J, leaving 12 bases between. Looked up from germline, CDR1 is MNHEY and CDR2 is SVGAGI. This CDR3 has 16 residues. CDR3 protein: CASSYSGGEVTGELFF. The CDR3 DNA sequence: TGTGCCAGCAGTTACTCGGGCGGGGAGGTCACCGGGGAGCTGTTTTTT.

This clone appeared a few times. V and J are TRBV27 and TRBJ2-7; 9 nucleotides agree with TRBD1. With V trimmed by 5 bases and J by 3 bases, 5 bases remained unmatched. Germline assignment: CDR1 MNHEY and CDR2 SMNVEV (reference sequence). This CDR3 is 14 amino acids long. CDR3 amino acids: CASSPTGGFYEQYF. The CDR3, as DNA: TGTGCCAGCAGTCCTACAGGGGGCTTCTACGAGCAGTACTTC.